This entry lists 7 T cell receptor beta chains sequenced from one sample in a study of T cells in Graves' hyperthyroidism and ophthalmopathy. Regions amplified from RNA transcripts were the TCR beta CDR3 regions. When the TCR CDR3 underwent first-round RT-PCR, the HTBI primer set was used. TCRdb re-derived calls from the multiplex PCR reads in MiXCR, one entry per CDR3 protein. The sample lists about 640,000 distinct CDR3 sequences; around 20% were seen once. The source material was blood. The receptor source for this set is a man aged 25 to 45 with Graves' ophthalmopathy.

The rearrangement links TRBV12-3 or TRBV12-4 to TRBJ2-2, with TRBD2 as a possible D gene (5 bases). Trimming took off 5 bases at V and 8 bases at J, with 15 bases between the two ends. The CDR3 has 14 residues. CDR3 sequence reads: CASSAAAEAGELFF. For the CDR3, the DNA is TGTGCCAGCAGTGCCGCTGCGGAGGCAGGGGAGCTGTTTTTT.

This clonotype has a count of ten or more. The V and J genes are TRBV6-1 and TRBJ2-7, with D possibly being TRBD2 (5 bases). This CDR3 spans 13 amino acids. Trimming shortened V by 3 bases and J by 0 bases, and 6 bases separated the two germline ends. Germline CDR1 is MNHNS and CDR2 is SASEGT. The DNA of the CDR3 is TGTGCCAGCAGTGAGGGGAGCTCCTACGAGCAGTACTTC. Its translation is CASSEGSSYEQYF.

The V call is TRBV2, the J call TRBJ2-4; 7 bases agree with TRBD1. The CDR3 consists of 15 residues. Germline V gene lookup returns CDR1 SNHLY and CDR2 FYNNEI. The junction had 5 bases not matched to a gene; V was cut back by 1 base and J by 5 bases. The CDR3 DNA reads as TGTGCCAGCAGTGAAGACAGGGGAGACGAAAACATTCAGTACTTC. Its translation: CASSEDRGDENIQYF. Full variable domain (outside the CDR3, taken from reference TRBV2 and TRBJ2-4): EPEVTQTPSHQVTQMGQEVILRCVPISNHLYFYWYRQILGQKVEFLVSFYNNEISEKSEIFDDQFSVERPDGSNFTLKIRSTKLEDSAMYFCASSEDRGDENIQYFGAGTRLSVL.

This clonotype was counted a few times. The rearrangement joins TRBV12-3 or TRBV12-4 to TRBJ2-5; 7 bases fit TRBD1. This CDR3 is 14 amino acids long. V gave up 3 bases and J gave up 5 bases; unmatched junction bases: 6. CDR3 sequence: CASSFLGGAETQYF. Written as DNA, the CDR3 is TGTGCCAGCAGTTTTCTAGGGGGCGCGGAGACCCAGTACTTC.

Comments on this clonotype: A single base separates this from a much larger clone, so it may be a read error. The V call is TRBV27, the J call TRBJ1-2, with D possibly being TRBD1 (5 bases). Germline CDR1 is MNHEY and CDR2 is SMNVEV (reference sequence). V gave up 0 bases and J gave up 4 bases, with 15 bases separating them. The CDR3 runs to 16 residues. The CDR3 nucleotides are TGTGCCAGCAGTTTATCGGGACCTCAAACTAGCTATGGCTACACCTTC. Its protein product is CASSLSGPQTSYGYTF.

The V call is TRBV5-4, the J call TRBJ1-1; unclear D gene. The CDR3 extends over 17 amino acids. The germline gives CDR1 SGHNT, CDR2 YYREEE (reference sequence). V was cut by 1 base and J by 0 bases, with 16 bases left in between. Here the CDR3 reads CASSLTGGEALNTEAFF. The DNA of the CDR3 is TGTGCCAGCAGCTTGACGGGAGGAGAGGCGTTGAACACTGAAGCTTTCTTT.

This clonotype has a count of ten or more. Here the CDR3 reads CASSLGRAAEEQYF. The CDR3 DNA sequence: TGTGCCAGCAGCTTGGGGCGTGCGGCTGAAGAGCAGTACTTC. V gene TRBV7-8 combines with J gene TRBJ2-7, with a tentative D call TRBD1 (5 bases). V lost 3 bases to trimming and J lost 7 bases, with 16 bases between them. The CDR3 runs to 14 residues. The germline CDR1 and CDR2 sequences are SGHVS and FQNEAQ.